Listed below are T cell receptor beta chains from one sample, sequenced in a study of blood T cell repertoires in COVID-19. Sequencing used immunoSEQ multiplex PCR; TCRdb keeps in-frame clones, though not all of them. This table has approximately 130,000 clones, more than 80% appearing once. Sequenced input: peripheral blood. The origin of the receptors is a man aged 65-85 years with active or convalescent COVID-19. Both conserved end residues are part of each CDR3. Each record gives: D gene, clone size, V gene, J gene, CDR3 DNA, CDR3 protein. A D gene is named only where the DNA matches it firmly. Not every row has a clone size; where given, it reads once, few, many or a size class.

>TRBD1|-|TRBV19|TRBJ1-3
TGTGCCAGTAGTCCTGTACAGGGGGCTTATGGAAACACCATATATTTT
CASSPVQGAYGNTIYF
>TRBD2|-|TRBV15|TRBJ2-2
TGTGCCACCAGTCCAAGCGGGACTAACACCGGGGAGCTGTTTTTT
CATSPSGTNTGELFF
>-|-|TRBV28|TRBJ2-4
TGTGCCAGCAGTTTGTATCTAGCCAAAAACATTCAGTACTTC
CASSLYLAKNIQYF
>TRBD1|-|TRBV27|TRBJ2-1
TGTGCCAGCAGTTTATGGGCCGGGACAGGGGGCAACAATGAGCAGTTCTTC
CASSLWAGTGGNNEQFF
>-|once|TRBV27|TRBJ1-4
TGTGCCAGCAGGGGGGGATGGACGACTAATGAAAAACTGTTTTTT
CASRGGWTTNEKLFF
>-|-|TRBV18|TRBJ2-2
TGTGCCAGCTCACCACAAGCAGGCAGCACCGGGGAGCTGTTTTTT
CASSPQAGSTGELFF
>-|-|TRBV28|TRBJ1-4
TGTGCCAGCAGTTTGCGTCCCTATGCTCCTAATGAAAAACTGTTTTTT
CASSLRPYAPNEKLFF
>TRBD1|-|TRBV5-8|TRBJ1-2
TGTGCCAGCAGGCAGGGACAGGGGACACTCCAAAACTATGGCTACACCTTC
CASRQGQGTLQNYGYTF
>-|-|TRBV11-2|TRBJ2-5
TGTGCCAGCAGCTCGACCAGGTGGGGACAAACGAAAGAGACCCAGTACTTC
CASSSTRWGQTKETQYF
>-|-|TRBV28|TRBJ2-2
TGTGCCAGCAGTTTCACAGGGATGGGAGGGGAGCTGTTTTTT
CASSFTGMGGELFF
>-|-|TRBV10-2|TRBJ2-7
TGCGCCAGCAGTCGTACAGCTACCTCCTACGAGCAGTACTTC
CASSRTATSYEQYF
>-|-|TRBV27|TRBJ1-2
TGTGCCAGCAGTTTACGGGGGGACCGGGTAACCTATGGCTACACCTTC
CASSLRGDRVTYGYTF
>TRBD1|-|TRBV24-1|TRBJ2-7
TGTGCCACCAGTCGACAGGGGGTTTCCTACGAGCAGTACTTC
CATSRQGVSYEQYF
>-|once|TRBV3-1/TRBV3-2|TRBJ1-3
TGTGCCAGCAGCCAGAGCCGGGACATATTCTCTGGAAACACCATATATTTT
CASSQSRDIFSGNTIYF
>TRBD2|-|TRBV2|TRBJ2-1
TGTGCCAGCAGTGGAGGCGGGGGCTCCTACAATGAGCAGTTCTTC
CASSGGGGSYNEQFF
>TRBD1|-|TRBV10-3|TRBJ2-6
TGTGCCATCAGTGTCGGGACAGGGGGCCTTGGGGCCAACGTCCTGACTTTC
CAISVGTGGLGANVLTF
>-|few|TRBV5-4|TRBJ2-5
TGTGCCAGCAGCAAGGGGGGGGGAGGACAAGAGACCCAGTACTTC
CASSKGGGGQETQYF
>-|once|TRBV6-2/TRBV6-3|TRBJ1-1
TGTGCCAGCAGTTACGGGGGCGCGTTTATATCTGAAGCTTTCTTT
CASSYGGAFISEAFF
>-|-|TRBV15|TRBJ1-3
TGTGCCACCAGCCCGGACGGGAGCTCTGGAAACACCATATATTTT
CATSPDGSSGNTIYF
>-|-|TRBV7-9|TRBJ2-7
TGTGCCAGCAGCTCAGCGGGCCAGGGCCCCTACGAGCAGTACTTC
CASSSAGQGPYEQYF
>-|-|TRBV21-1|TRBJ2-7
TGTGCCGGCAGCAACCTGGGACAGGGTATCTACGAGCAGTACTTC
CAGSNLGQGIYEQYF
>-|-|TRBV28|TRBJ1-1
TGTGCCAGCAGGATCCGAGCCGCTGAAGCTTTCTTT
CASRIRAAEAFF
>TRBD2|-|TRBV24-1|TRBJ2-3
TGTGCCACCAGTGATCCCGGGACTAGCGGACACACAGATACGCAGTATTTT
CATSDPGTSGHTDTQYF
>-|-|TRBV18|TRBJ2-7
TGTGCCAGCTCTCTCATCCAGTCCTACGAGCAGTACTTC
CASSLIQSYEQYF
>TRBD1|-|TRBV28|TRBJ2-7
TGTGCCAGCAGTTTCGGGACAGCCATCTACGAGCAGTACTTC
CASSFGTAIYEQYF
>TRBD2|once|TRBV28|TRBJ2-1
TGTGCCAGCAGCCCGACCCGGGTAGCGGGAATTACAGGGGAGCAGTTCTTC
CASSPTRVAGITGEQFF